This passage covers 15 T cell receptor beta chains from one sample sequenced in a study of blood T cell repertoires in COVID-19. TCRdb's table, derived via immunoSEQ multiplex PCR, lists solely in-frame clones and lacks some. The sample holds roughly 140,000 clones, 80% to 90% seen once. The sequencing sample was made of peripheral blood. Source of these receptors: a woman aged 40 to 55 with acute or convalescent COVID-19.

Only one count was recorded for this clone. CDR3 sequence reads: CASSGLRASGAPYEQYF. CDR3 DNA sequence: TGTGCCAGCAGTGGACTTCGAGCTAGCGGAGCACCCTACGAGCAGTACTTC. The V gene is TRBV2, the J gene TRBJ2-7; TRBD2 matches at 7 bases. CDR3 length: 17 residues. V gave up 4 bases and J gave up 2 bases; unmatched junction bases: 14. CDR1 SNHLY and CDR2 FYNNEI come from the germline V gene.

This sequence joins TRBV5-1 and TRBJ1-1, with D possibly matching TRBD1 (6 bases). V lost 3 bases to trimming and J lost 1 base, with 10 bases between them. Per the germline V gene, CDR1 is SGHRS and CDR2 is YFSETQ. The CDR3 totals 14 residues. CDR3 DNA: TGCGCCAGCAGCTCCGGGACACAGAACACTGAAGCTTTCTTT. It translates to CASSSGTQNTEAFF.

Comments on this clone: An end of the junction differs from the germline gene, which may be a read error. This rearrangement joins TRBV10-3 to TRBJ2-7; 8 bases line up with TRBD1. The CDR3 covers 14 residues. Per germline, CDR1 ENHRY and CDR2 SYGVKD. CDR3 residues: CATSDRTGRHEQYF. The CDR3 region has the DNA TGTGCCACCAGTGATCGGACAGGGCGGCACGAGCAGTACTTC.

The chain uses TRBV7-2 and TRBJ1-1; D remains unclear. Trimming took off 5 bases at V and 3 bases at J, with 10 bases between the two ends. This CDR3 has 13 residues. Germline CDR1 SGHTA, CDR2 FQGNSA. The CDR3 nucleotides are TGTGCCAGCAGCATTAACAGTGACACTGAAGCTTTCTTT. Amino acids: CASSINSDTEAFF.

The chain joins TRBV28 to TRBJ2-7; 12 bases agree with TRBD2. Per germline, CDR1 MDHEN and CDR2 SYDVKM. The V and J ends lost 3 bases and 3 bases, in that order; junction bases with no gene match: 9. The CDR3 is 17 amino acids. The CDR3 nucleotides are TGTGCCAGCAGTTTTGGGACTAGCGGGCTGTTCGACTACGAGCAGTACTTC. Amino acid sequence: CASSFGTSGLFDYEQYF.

The J gene is TRBJ2-7, the V gene TRBV19, with TRBD1 as a possible D gene (6 bases). The CDR3 sequence is 14 residues long. The germline CDR1 and CDR2 sequences are LNHDA and SQIVND (reference sequence). Trimming stripped 3 bases from V and 7 bases from J, with 16 bases between. CDR3 bases: TGTGCCAGTAGTATTCTGGGGGCGCGGTTGGAGCAGTACTTC. This gives the protein CASSILGARLEQYF.

The J gene is TRBJ2-7, the V gene TRBV10-1; D is unresolved. Per the germline V gene, CDR1 is WNHNN and CDR2 is SYGVQD (reference sequence). Deletions cut 0 bases from V and 4 bases from J, with 7 bases between. The CDR3 runs to 13 residues. CDR3 in DNA: TGCGCCAGCAGTGAGTCTGGCAGTTACGAGCAGTACTTC. This sequence encodes CASSESGSYEQYF.

This clone was recorded once. The J gene is TRBJ2-6, the V gene TRBV5-1; TRBD1 aligns across 9 bases. This CDR3 spans 17 amino acids. After removal of 3 bases from V and 0 bases from J, the junction contained 4 bases not matched to a gene. The germline V gene has CDR1 SGHRS and CDR2 YFSETQ. The CDR3 sequence is CASSSGTGSSGANVLTF. The DNA of the CDR3 is TGCGCCAGCAGCTCCGGGACAGGGTCCTCTGGGGCCAACGTCCTGACTTTC.

V usage is TRBV4-2 and J usage is TRBJ2-3, with 11 bases identical to TRBD2. The CDR3 has 17 amino acids. Trimming removed 4 bases from V and 4 bases from J; junction bases left unmatched: 10. Germline loops: CDR1 LGHNA, CDR2 YNFKEQ. The CDR3 loop is CASSRAVAGGPSDTQYF. CDR3 coding DNA: TGTGCCAGCAGCCGAGCGGTAGCGGGGGGGCCGTCAGATACGCAGTATTTT.

J is TRBJ2-7 and V is TRBV6-6, with 8 bases that match TRBD2. V shed 0 bases and J 3 bases; nucleotides not matched to a gene: 4. Germline V gene sequence: CDR1 MNHNY, CDR2 SVGAGI (reference sequence). The CDR3 runs 15 residues. CDR3 coding DNA: TGTGCCAGCAGTTACTCGATTAGCGGGGTCTACGAGCAGTACTTC. The encoded protein is CASSYSISGVYEQYF.

CDR3 residues: CASSSDRFTGELFF. The DNA of the CDR3 is TGTGCCAGTAGTAGCGACAGGTTCACCGGGGAGCTGTTTTTT. V usage is TRBV19 and J usage is TRBJ2-2, with D maybe TRBD1 (6 bases). Trimming left V 4 bases short and J 4 bases short, with 10 bases between. The germline V gene encodes CDR1 LNHDA and CDR2 SQIVND (reference sequence). The CDR3 sequence is 14 residues long.

The chain recombines TRBV27 with TRBJ1-1; TRBD1 aligns across 9 bases. Germline-derived CDR1 and CDR2 are MNHEY and SMNVEV (reference sequence). With 6 bases clipped from V and 5 bases from J, the junction kept 16 bases outside the gene matches. This CDR3 has 17 amino acids. CDR3 bases: TGTGCCAGCAGCCGATTAAGGGACAGGGCGGGTACTACTGAAGCTTTCTTT. Protein sequence: CASSRLRDRAGTTEAFF.

This clone appeared a single time. The CDR3, as DNA: TGTGCCAGCAGCTTTTCAGGGATGCGCGGCTACACCTTC. This sequence encodes CASSFSGMRGYTF. The V gene is TRBV7-3, the J gene TRBJ1-2; D might be TRBD1 (5 bases). The germline gives CDR1 SGHTA, CDR2 FQGTGA. This CDR3 has 13 amino acids. The germline V and J ends were trimmed by 3 bases and 8 bases, with 13 bases remaining between them.

This chain joins TRBV27 and TRBJ2-3; D gene ambiguous. With 3 bases removed from V and 1 base from J, the gap between germline ends came to 8 bases. The CDR3 extends over 14 amino acids. Germline V lookup: CDR1 MNHEY, CDR2 SMNVEV (reference sequence). CDR3 in amino acids: CASSLSGGTDTQYF. The CDR3 DNA reads as TGTGCCAGCAGTTTGTCGGGTGGCACAGATACGCAGTATTTT.

J is TRBJ2-5 and V is TRBV5-1; maybe TRBD1 (6 bases). Looked up from germline, CDR1 is SGHRS and CDR2 is YFSETQ. The CDR3 is made up of 14 amino acids. Trimming pared 0 bases from V and 4 bases from J, leaving 10 bases between. CDR3 in amino acids: CASSLARGRETQYF. As DNA, the CDR3 is TGCGCCAGCAGCTTGGCCAGGGGACGAGAGACCCAGTACTTC.